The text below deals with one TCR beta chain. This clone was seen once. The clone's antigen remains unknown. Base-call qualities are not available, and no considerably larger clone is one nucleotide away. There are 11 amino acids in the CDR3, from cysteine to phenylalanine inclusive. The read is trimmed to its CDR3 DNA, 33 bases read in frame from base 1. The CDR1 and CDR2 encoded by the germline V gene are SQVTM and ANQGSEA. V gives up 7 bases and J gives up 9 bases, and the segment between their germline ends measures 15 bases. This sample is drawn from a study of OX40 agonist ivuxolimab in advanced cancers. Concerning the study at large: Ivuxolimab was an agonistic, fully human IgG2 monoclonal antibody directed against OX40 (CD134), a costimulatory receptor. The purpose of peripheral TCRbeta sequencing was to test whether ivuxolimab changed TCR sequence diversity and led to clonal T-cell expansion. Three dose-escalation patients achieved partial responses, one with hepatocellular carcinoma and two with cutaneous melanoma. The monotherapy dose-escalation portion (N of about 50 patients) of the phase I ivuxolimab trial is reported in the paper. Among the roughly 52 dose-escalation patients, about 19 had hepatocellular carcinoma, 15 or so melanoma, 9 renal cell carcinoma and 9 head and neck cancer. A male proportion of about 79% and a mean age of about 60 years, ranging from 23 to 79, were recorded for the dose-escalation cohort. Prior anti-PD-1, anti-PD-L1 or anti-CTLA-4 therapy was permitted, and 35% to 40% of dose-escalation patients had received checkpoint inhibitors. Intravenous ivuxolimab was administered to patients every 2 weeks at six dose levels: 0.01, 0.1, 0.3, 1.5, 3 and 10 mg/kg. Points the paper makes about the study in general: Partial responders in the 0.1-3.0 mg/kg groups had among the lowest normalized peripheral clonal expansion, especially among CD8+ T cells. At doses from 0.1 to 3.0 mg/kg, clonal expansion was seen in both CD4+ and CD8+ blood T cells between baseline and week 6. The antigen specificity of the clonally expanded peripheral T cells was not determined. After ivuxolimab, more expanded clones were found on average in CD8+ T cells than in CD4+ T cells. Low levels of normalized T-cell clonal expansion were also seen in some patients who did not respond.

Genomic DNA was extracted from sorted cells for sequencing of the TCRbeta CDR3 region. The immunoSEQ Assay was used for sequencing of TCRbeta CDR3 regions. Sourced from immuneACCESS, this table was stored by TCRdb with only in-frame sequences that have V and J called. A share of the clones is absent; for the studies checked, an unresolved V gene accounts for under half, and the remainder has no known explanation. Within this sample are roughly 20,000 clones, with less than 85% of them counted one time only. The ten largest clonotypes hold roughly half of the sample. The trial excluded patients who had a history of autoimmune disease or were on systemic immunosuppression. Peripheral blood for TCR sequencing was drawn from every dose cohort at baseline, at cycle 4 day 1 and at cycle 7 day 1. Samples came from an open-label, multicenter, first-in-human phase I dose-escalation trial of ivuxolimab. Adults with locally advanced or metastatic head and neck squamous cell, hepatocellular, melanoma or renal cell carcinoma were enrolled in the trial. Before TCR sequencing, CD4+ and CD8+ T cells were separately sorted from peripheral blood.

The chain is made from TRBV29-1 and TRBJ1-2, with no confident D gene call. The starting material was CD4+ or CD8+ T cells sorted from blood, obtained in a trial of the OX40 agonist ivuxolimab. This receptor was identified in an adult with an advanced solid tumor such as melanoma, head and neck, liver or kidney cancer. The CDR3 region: CSAPLGRSYTF. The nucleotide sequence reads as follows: TGCAGCGCCCCTCTGGGTAGGAGCTACACCTTC. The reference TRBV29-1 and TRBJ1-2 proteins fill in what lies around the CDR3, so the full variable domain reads SAVISQKPSRDICQRGTSLTIQCQVDSQVTMMFWYRQQPGQSLTLIATANQGSEATYESGFVIDKFPISRPNLTFSTLTVSNMSPEDSSIYLCSAPLGRSYTFGSGTRLTVV.